This TCR beta chain was identified in a study of cytomegalovirus exposure and HLA in healthy donors. The study's findings and limits: It was 164 TCR beta chains that were listed as cytomegalovirus-associated. When analyzed later, a missense DCLRE1C variant was found to be linked to TCR beta V- and J-gene trimming. The authors later found most CMV-associated TCR beta chains appeared HLA-restricted. The study carried out a later analysis of TCR beta sequences. It associated 15,000 to 20,000 of them with specific HLA alleles at a false discovery rate of 0.05.

PCR used 60 Vbeta primers and 13 Jbeta primers. Some clones are missing from TCRdb's copy, which holds only in-frame ones; the method was immunoSEQ multiplex PCR. Seen here are some 130,000 clones, approximately 81% observed once, and the top ten hold about 0.76%. As for this clone: Its antigen remains unidentified.

The sequence derives from a man aged 18 to 30 in good health and CMV-seronegative. Specimen: PBMCs.

This chain's CDR3 is CASSQVVHDNQPQHF. CDR3 DNA: TGCGCCAGCAGCCAAGTCGTACACGACAATCAGCCCCAGCATTTT. The rearrangement joins TRBV4-3 to TRBJ1-5, with no clear D. CDR1 is LGHNA and CDR2 is YSLEER in the germline V gene. The CDR3 spans 15 residues. V lost 1 base, J lost 3 bases, and 10 bases lay in between.